Below, 8 T cell receptor beta chains from the same sample are listed, as sequenced in a study of blood T cell repertoires in COVID-19. Using immunoSEQ multiplex PCR, the repertoire was profiled, and TCRdb retains in-frame clones only, with some absent. This table holds about 64,000 clones, 65% to 90% found once. Source material: peripheral blood. The source of these receptors is a middle-aged man with acute or convalescent COVID-19.

J is TRBJ2-1 and V is TRBV4-2; possibly TRBD2 for D (6 bases). V gave up 4 bases and J gave up 1 base, with 11 bases separating them. CDR1 LGHNA and CDR2 YNFKEQ come from the germline V gene. This CDR3 spans 15 amino acids. The CDR3 DNA reads TGTGCCAGCAGCCGGGTGGAGGGTTCCTACAATGAGCAGTTCTTC. It yields the protein CASSRVEGSYNEQFF.

The chain combines TRBV25-1 with TRBJ1-1; TRBD1 matches at 9 bases. Trimming removed 6 bases from V and 0 bases from J; junction bases left unmatched: 8. The CDR3 covers 16 residues. CDR1 is MGHDK, CDR2 SYGVNS, per germline. DNA of the CDR3: TGTGCCAGCAGAAGCACAGGGGGCCAACTGAACACTGAAGCTTTCTTT. Translating it yields CASRSTGGQLNTEAFF.

The rearrangement joins TRBV19 to TRBJ2-7, with TRBD2 matching over 8 bases. The CDR3 length is 15 residues. In germline, CDR1 is LNHDA, CDR2 SQIVND (reference sequence). With V trimmed by 6 bases and J by 2 bases, 9 bases remained unmatched. The CDR3: CASRTRNSGAYEQYF. The CDR3 region has the DNA TGTGCCAGTAGGACTAGGAATAGCGGGGCCTACGAGCAGTACTTC.

The chain employs TRBV7-2 and TRBJ2-3; D uncertain. The CDR3 covers 14 residues. Germline lookup yields CDR1 SGHTA and CDR2 FQGNSA. The V gene lost 1 base and the J gene lost 2 bases, with 7 bases spanning the gap. CDR3 bases: TGTGCCAGCAGCTTAGGTCGGGTCACAGATACGCAGTATTTT. Amino acid sequence: CASSLGRVTDTQYF.

The chain combines TRBV7-3 with TRBJ1-1; 8 bases are shared with TRBD1. V trimming: 5 bases; J trimming: 1 base; junction bases outside the gene matches: 6. Germline lookup yields CDR1 SGHTA and CDR2 FQGTGA. This CDR3 contains 15 residues. CDR3 in amino acids: CASSQRTGTNTEAFF. The CDR3 nucleotides read TGTGCCAGCAGCCAAAGGACAGGGACGAACACTGAAGCTTTCTTT.

This chain uses TRBV6-5 with TRBJ1-5, with 7 bases identical to TRBD1. CDR3 length: 15 residues. The germline V gene encodes CDR1 MNHEY and CDR2 SVGAGI. V lost 6 bases and J lost 9; bases outside the gene matches: 14. CDR3 nucleotides: TGTGCCAGCAGCTCGACCGGGACAGTGATCAGGCCCCAGCATTTT. This codes for CASSSTGTVIRPQHF.

This clone was seen just once. V usage is TRBV5-1 and J usage is TRBJ2-3; TRBD2 agrees at 10 bases. This CDR3 has 15 residues. J was trimmed by 3 bases and V by 2 bases; bases with no gene match: 3. From germline, CDR1 is SGHRS and CDR2 YFSETQ. The chain's CDR3 is CASSLLAGSTDTQYF. Written as DNA, the CDR3 is TGCGCCAGCAGCTTACTAGCGGGGAGTACAGATACGCAGTATTTT. Full variable domain (outside the CDR3, taken from reference TRBV5-1 and TRBJ2-3): KAGVTQTPRYLIKTRGQQVTLSCSPISGHRSVSWYQQTPGQGLQFLFEYFSETQRNKGNFPGRFSGRQFSNSRSEMNVSTLELGDSALYLCASSLLAGSTDTQYFGPGTRLTVL.

V is TRBV5-1 and J is TRBJ2-7; TRBD1 might be the D (5 bases). The V and J ends lost 6 bases and 0 bases respectively, with 13 bases between them. CDR1 SGHRS and CDR2 YFSETQ come from the germline V gene. The CDR3 loop spans 14 amino acids. CDR3 coding DNA: TGCGCCAGCAACAAACAGGAGAACTCCTACGAGCAGTACTTC. This translates into CASNKQENSYEQYF.